This entry describes one TCR beta chain. No antigen is known for it. The record originates from a study of T cell responses to AZD1222 COVID-19 vaccine. Study outcomes and limitations: Baseline seropositivity characterized only 5 or 6 AZD1222 recipients. The repertoires were collected only after the peak T cell response. Breadth and depth of Spike-specific TCRs rose after two AZD1222 doses.

Per the germline V gene, CDR1 is LGHNA and CDR2 is YNFKEQ. The CDR3 has 15 amino acids. Trimming shortened V by 0 bases and J by 0 bases, and 9 bases separated the two germline ends. Only in-frame clones appear in the TCRdb table, and some are missing; sequencing was by immunoSEQ multiplex PCR. The profile shows about 50,000 clones, more than 75% of them singletons. The TCR originated in an adult who received the AZD1222 COVID-19 vaccine. The gene calls are TRBV4-2 and TRBJ2-7; no firm D call. The sequenced sample was peripheral blood, obtained 28 days after the second AZD1222 dose. CDR3 loop: CASSQDWSYSYEQYF. The CDR3 DNA reads TGTGCCAGCAGCCAAGATTGGAGCTACTCCTACGAGCAGTACTTC.